This section outlines one T cell receptor (beta chain) sequence together with its context. Authors' data handling: Scientists estimated how many nucleated cells there were by amplifying reference gene primers. Method: immunoSEQ multiplex PCR; TCRdb's copy keeps in-frame clones and lacks some. The DNA gave D and trimming, while V, J and clone size come from that table. In the table there are 95,000 to 150,000 clones, about 82% of which are singletons. This sample was taken from a study of blood T cell repertoires in COVID-19. About the study: The United States, Italy and Spain provided the acute and convalescent COVID-19 samples. Sources were T cells, B-cell-depleted T cells, or PBMCs; the material itself was cDNA or gDNA.

Germline V gene lookup returns CDR1 SQVTM and CDR2 ANQGSEA. CDR3 length: 13 residues. Trimming stripped 3 bases from V and 7 bases from J, with 15 bases between. The chain employs TRBV29-1 and TRBJ1-1, with D unclear. The receptor comes from a man aged 55 to 70 with active or convalescent COVID-19. Sequenced material: peripheral blood. The CDR3 here is CSVDGGGSSEAFF. CDR3 coding DNA: TGCAGCGTTGACGGTGGTGGGTCTAGTGAAGCTTTCTTT.